Listed below are T cell receptor beta chains from one sample, sequenced in a study of cytomegalovirus exposure and HLA in healthy donors. The assay was immunoSEQ multiplex PCR, and TCRdb's table has in-frame clones only and misses some. The table lists about 130,000 clones, 75% to 85% of them singletons. The sample taken for sequencing was PBMCs. Receptor source: a man aged 25-45 years in good health and CMV-seropositive. The CDR3 runs from the conserved cysteine through the conserved F or W. A D gene is named only where the DNA matches it firmly. Only some rows state a clone size, as once, few, many or a class for expanded clones.

DNA: TGTGCCAGCACCCAAGGCATAGCCACTAATCAGCCCCAGCATTTT; CDR3: CASTQGIATNQPQHF; size: .; J: TRBJ1-5; D: .; length: 15; V: TRBV28
DNA: TGCGCCAGCAGCCAAGTAGGAGCGGGGATAGAGACCCAGTACTTC; CDR3: CASSQVGAGIETQYF; size: .; J: TRBJ2-5; D: TRBD2; length: 15; V: TRBV4-1
DNA: TGTGCCAGCAGTTTGGAGGGGGCGCCGGGGGGCTACACCTTC; CDR3: CASSLEGAPGGYTF; size: .; J: TRBJ1-2; D: TRBD1; length: 14; V: TRBV28
DNA: TGTGCAAGTCGCTTAGCTCAGGGGCCGAACACTGAAGCTTTCTTT; CDR3: CASRLAQGPNTEAFF; size: once; J: TRBJ1-1; D: .; length: 15; V: TRBV12-2
DNA: TGCGCCAGCAGCCAAGAGTGGAGGGGGCAGCGGCCCCAGCATTTT; CDR3: CASSQEWRGQRPQHF; size: .; J: TRBJ1-5; D: TRBD1; length: 15; V: TRBV4-1
DNA: TGTGCCAGCAGTGACCCCGAGGCCAGGGCGGAGACCCAGTACTTC; CDR3: CASSDPEARAETQYF; size: .; J: TRBJ2-5; D: .; length: 15; V: TRBV2
DNA: TGTGCCAGCAGGAGAGACAGTGACCGAAATGAAAAACTGTTTTTT; CDR3: CASRRDSDRNEKLFF; size: .; J: TRBJ1-4; D: .; length: 15; V: TRBV11-2
DNA: TGTGCCAGCAGCCGAAACCCGGACAGGGCTAATTCACCCCTCCACTTT; CDR3: CASSRNPDRANSPLHF; size: .; J: TRBJ1-6; D: TRBD1; length: 16; V: TRBV5-6
DNA: TGTGCCAGCAGTCTGGGGACAGGCTACGAGCAGTACTTC; CDR3: CASSLGTGYEQYF; size: .; J: TRBJ2-7; D: TRBD1; length: 13; V: TRBV27
DNA: TGTGCTAGTGGCCTAGACCCGGACAGGGGGCGCGGGAAGTACAATGAGCAGTTCTTC; CDR3: CASGLDPDRGRGKYNEQFF; size: .; J: TRBJ2-1; D: TRBD1; length: 19; V: TRBV12-5
DNA: TGTGCCTGGAGTGTGGGGGCGGCCACTGAAGCTTTCTTT; CDR3: CAWSVGAATEAFF; size: .; J: TRBJ1-1; D: .; length: 13; V: TRBV30
DNA: TGTGCCAGCAGCCAACCGGGACAGGGGGTGTACGAGCAGTACTTC; CDR3: CASSQPGQGVYEQYF; size: .; J: TRBJ2-7; D: TRBD1; length: 15; V: TRBV4-2
DNA: TGTGCCAGCCAAATGGAGGGGCGCGGTGGCTACACCTTC; CDR3: CASQMEGRGGYTF; size: few; J: TRBJ1-2; D: .; length: 13; V: TRBV2
DNA: TGTGCCAGCAGCGCGTCACAGGGAATCGAGGGCTACACCTTC; CDR3: CASSASQGIEGYTF; size: few; J: TRBJ1-2; D: .; length: 14; V: TRBV9
DNA: TGCAGCGTTGAAGCGTCTCCTCGGTACGAGCAGTACTTC; CDR3: CSVEASPRYEQYF; size: .; J: TRBJ2-7; D: .; length: 13; V: TRBV29-1
DNA: TGTGCCAGCAGCTCTAGCTCCTACGAGCAGTACTTC; CDR3: CASSSSSYEQYF; size: .; J: TRBJ2-7; D: .; length: 12; V: TRBV7-9
DNA: TGTGCCAGCAGCAAAAACAGGGTGGGGGAGACCCAGTACTTC; CDR3: CASSKNRVGETQYF; size: .; J: TRBJ2-5; D: .; length: 14; V: TRBV21-1
DNA: TGTGCCAGCAGCCCAGGGCGGGGGGAACACTATGGCTACACCTTC; CDR3: CASSPGRGEHYGYTF; size: .; J: TRBJ1-2; D: .; length: 15; V: TRBV7-8
DNA: TGTGCCAGCAGTTTTTGGGCGGGGAGCAATCAGCCCCAGCATTTT; CDR3: CASSFWAGSNQPQHF; size: .; J: TRBJ1-5; D: .; length: 15; V: TRBV27
DNA: TGTGCCAGCAGCGGCCCCCTTAGCGGGGGAAACACCGGGGAGCTGTTTTTT; CDR3: CASSGPLSGGNTGELFF; size: few; J: TRBJ2-2; D: TRBD2; length: 17; V: TRBV9
DNA: TGCGCCAGCAGCTTACCTAGCGGGGGGGCGTACGAGCAGTACTTC; CDR3: CASSLPSGGAYEQYF; size: .; J: TRBJ2-7; D: TRBD2; length: 15; V: TRBV5-1
DNA: TGTGCCAGCTCACCACCGAGCGGGGTGAAGACCCAGTACTTC; CDR3: CASSPPSGVKTQYF; size: .; J: TRBJ2-5; D: TRBD2; length: 14; V: TRBV18
DNA: TGTGCCAGCAGTTTAGGGACAAGTATCTACGAGCAGTACTTC; CDR3: CASSLGTSIYEQYF; size: .; J: TRBJ2-7; D: .; length: 14; V: TRBV27
DNA: TGCAGCGTTGTCGGAAGCGGGTCCACAGATACGCAGTATTTT; CDR3: CSVVGSGSTDTQYF; size: .; J: TRBJ2-3; D: .; length: 14; V: TRBV29-1
DNA: TGTGCCAGCAGTGGATGGACAGGGGAAGGCTACACCTTC; CDR3: CASSGWTGEGYTF; size: .; J: TRBJ1-2; D: TRBD1; length: 13; V: TRBV28
DNA: TGTGCCAGCACCGAACAGGGGAGTCATCAGCCCCAGCATTTT; CDR3: CASTEQGSHQPQHF; size: .; J: TRBJ1-5; D: TRBD1; length: 14; V: TRBV6-5
DNA: TGTGCCAGCAGACAGGGGCTCCAAGAGACCCAGTACTTC; CDR3: CASRQGLQETQYF; size: few; J: TRBJ2-5; D: TRBD1; length: 13; V: TRBV6-5
DNA: TGTGCCAGCAGTGAACCGGGGGTGGCGAGCAATCAGCCCCAGCATTTT; CDR3: CASSEPGVASNQPQHF; size: .; J: TRBJ1-5; D: .; length: 16; V: TRBV2
DNA: TGCAGCGTTGAAATCCAGGGCCACTATGGCTACACCTTC; CDR3: CSVEIQGHYGYTF; size: .; J: TRBJ1-2; D: .; length: 13; V: TRBV29-1
DNA: TGTGCCAGCAGTGAATTCGAGCGCCGCGTCAGGGGTAAACTGTACTTC; CDR3: CASSEFERRVRGKLYF; size: few; J: TRBJ2-7; D: .; length: 16; V: TRBV25-1
DNA: TGTGCCAGCAGTCTGGGCGGGGGAGTCCAAGAGACCCAGTACTTC; CDR3: CASSLGGGVQETQYF; size: .; J: TRBJ2-5; D: TRBD2; length: 15; V: TRBV27
DNA: TGTGCCAGCAGTTCCAGGGGGACAGATACGCAGTATTTT; CDR3: CASSSRGTDTQYF; size: once; J: TRBJ2-3; D: TRBD1; length: 13; V: TRBV6-5
DNA: TGTGCCAGCAGTGAGACAAACTATGGCTACACCTTC; CDR3: CASSETNYGYTF; size: once; J: TRBJ1-2; D: .; length: 12; V: TRBV6-5
DNA: TGCGCCAGCAGTGGGGGGCAGAATAGATACGAGCAGTACTTC; CDR3: CASSGGQNRYEQYF; size: few; J: TRBJ2-7; D: .; length: 14; V: TRBV10-2
DNA: TGTGCCATCAGTGAGTTCCAAACAGGGGGAGTGGGCACTGAAGCTTTCTTT; CDR3: CAISEFQTGGVGTEAFF; size: .; J: TRBJ1-1; D: TRBD1; length: 17; V: TRBV10-3
DNA: TGTGCCAGCTCACCCCCTGGGACTAGGAGGGCTGAGCAGTTCTTC; CDR3: CASSPPGTRRAEQFF; size: few; J: TRBJ2-1; D: TRBD2; length: 15; V: TRBV18
DNA: TGTGCCACCCTAGGAGGTAGGGAATCCTACGAGCAGTACTTC; CDR3: CATLGGRESYEQYF; size: .; J: TRBJ2-7; D: .; length: 14; V: TRBV6-1
DNA: TGTGCCAGCAGTGAGAGGGGGACGTCCTACAATGAGCAGTTCTTC; CDR3: CASSERGTSYNEQFF; size: few; J: TRBJ2-1; D: .; length: 15; V: TRBV2
DNA: TGTGCCAGCAGCTTCCAAATGGGGAGGGCGGTGACCCAGTACTTC; CDR3: CASSFQMGRAVTQYF; size: .; J: TRBJ2-5; D: TRBD2; length: 15; V: TRBV7-9
DNA: TGTGCCAGCAGTGAGTTTGGGGGCTTGGGGACCCAGTACTTC; CDR3: CASSEFGGLGTQYF; size: .; J: TRBJ2-5; D: .; length: 14; V: TRBV6-1
DNA: TGCGCCAGCAGCCAAGAAAGGGGGGGAGCAGGCTATGGCTACACCTTC; CDR3: CASSQERGGAGYGYTF; size: once; J: TRBJ1-2; D: .; length: 16; V: TRBV4-1
DNA: TGTGCCTGGAACCGCGGGGGGACCAGCTCCTATAATTCACCCCTCCACTTT; CDR3: CAWNRGGTSSYNSPLHF; size: .; J: TRBJ1-6; D: .; length: 17; V: TRBV30
DNA: TGTGCCAGCAGCTTAAATTCGCGCCAGCCCCAGCATTTT; CDR3: CASSLNSRQPQHF; size: .; J: TRBJ1-5; D: .; length: 13; V: TRBV7-9
DNA: TGTGCCAGAAGCCCGGGACAGGGGGCGGTCAATTGCTCCTACAATGAGCAGTTCTTC; CDR3: CARSPGQGAVNCSYNEQFF; size: .; J: TRBJ2-1; D: .; length: 19; V: TRBV7-5
DNA: TGCGCCAGCAGCTTGTTAACGAGCGGGGGCTCGTCGATCTCCTACAATGAGCAGTTCTTC; CDR3: CASSLLTSGGSSISYNEQFF; size: few; J: TRBJ2-1; D: TRBD2; length: 20; V: TRBV5-1
DNA: TGTGCCAGCAGCTTGTACCCGGGGCAGGGGGCCGGGGAGCTGTTTTTT; CDR3: CASSLYPGQGAGELFF; size: .; J: TRBJ2-2; D: TRBD1; length: 16; V: TRBV5-5
DNA: TGTGCCAGCTCACACGGACAGGGGGTAGGAAACACTGAAGCTTTCTTT; CDR3: CASSHGQGVGNTEAFF; size: .; J: TRBJ1-1; D: TRBD1; length: 16; V: TRBV18
DNA: TGTTCCAGCAGCGCTCAAGATGCGGCCCATCAGCCCCAGCATTTT; CDR3: CSSSAQDAAHQPQHF; size: .; J: TRBJ1-5; D: .; length: 15; V: TRBV7-9
DNA: TGTGCCAGCAGCAAAACAGGGAACTCCTACGAGCAGTACTTC; CDR3: CASSKTGNSYEQYF; size: .; J: TRBJ2-7; D: .; length: 14; V: TRBV7-2
DNA: TGTGCCAGCAAGCAGGCGTCGAACACCGGGGAGCTGTTTTTT; CDR3: CASKQASNTGELFF; size: few; J: TRBJ2-2; D: .; length: 14; V: TRBV2
DNA: TGCAGCGCCGAGAGCAGGGGGCGCAAACAGCACACCGGGGAGCTGTTTTTT; CDR3: CSAESRGRKQHTGELFF; size: once; J: TRBJ2-2; D: TRBD1; length: 17; V: TRBV29-1
DNA: TGTGCCAGCAGCGTAGGACAGCCTTACGAGCAGTACTTC; CDR3: CASSVGQPYEQYF; size: .; J: TRBJ2-7; D: .; length: 13; V: TRBV5-6
DNA: TGTGCCAGCAGGGGACTAGGGGGTCTGAATTCACCCCTCCACTTT; CDR3: CASRGLGGLNSPLHF; size: .; J: TRBJ1-6; D: .; length: 15; V: TRBV2
DNA: TGTGCCAGCAGCCCCAGGTGGATCCACGAGCAGTACTTC; CDR3: CASSPRWIHEQYF; size: once; J: TRBJ2-7; D: .; length: 13; V: TRBV7-9
DNA: TGTGCCAGCAGCGTAGGGGGCGGGGGGGGCACAGATACGCAGTATTTT; CDR3: CASSVGGGGGTDTQYF; size: .; J: TRBJ2-3; D: TRBD2; length: 16; V: TRBV9